This TCR beta chain appears in the sequencing data of a study of blood T cell repertoires in COVID-19. At the level of the study: PBMCs, B-cell-depleted T cells, or T cells provided the cDNA or gDNA that made up the material.

This clone has just a few counts. The data were produced by immunoSEQ multiplex PCR, yet TCRdb's version contains in-frame clones alone and is incomplete. The table lists over 300,000 clones, 87% of them singletons. The CDR3 covers 15 residues. CDR1 is LNHDA, CDR2 SQIVND, per germline (reference sequence). Trimming shortened V by 5 bases and J by 6 bases, and 20 bases separated the two germline ends. Donors were grouped by their self-reported clinical history. What was sequenced was PBMCs or T cells enriched from blood (not recorded which). This receptor was obtained from a woman in her twenties or thirties who had recovered from COVID-19. V is TRBV19 and J is TRBJ2-7; weak D call: TRBD2 (6 bases). The CDR3 sequence: CASSPRTALGGEQYF. DNA for the CDR3: TGTGCCAGTAGTCCTCGGACGGCCCTCGGGGGCGAGCAGTACTTC.